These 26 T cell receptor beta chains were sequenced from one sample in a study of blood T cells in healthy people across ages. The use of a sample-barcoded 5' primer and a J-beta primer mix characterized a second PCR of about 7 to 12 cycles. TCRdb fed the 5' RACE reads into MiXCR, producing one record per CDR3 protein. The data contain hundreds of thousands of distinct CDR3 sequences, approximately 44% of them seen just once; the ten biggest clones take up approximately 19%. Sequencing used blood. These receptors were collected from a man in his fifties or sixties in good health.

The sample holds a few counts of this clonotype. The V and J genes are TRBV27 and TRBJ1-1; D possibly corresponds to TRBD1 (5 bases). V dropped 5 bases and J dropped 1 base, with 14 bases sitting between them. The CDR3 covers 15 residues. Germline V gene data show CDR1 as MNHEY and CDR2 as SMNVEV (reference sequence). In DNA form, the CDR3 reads TGTGCCAGCAGTAAGCGGACACACTCGAACACTGAAGCTTTCTTT. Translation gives CASSKRTHSNTEAFF.

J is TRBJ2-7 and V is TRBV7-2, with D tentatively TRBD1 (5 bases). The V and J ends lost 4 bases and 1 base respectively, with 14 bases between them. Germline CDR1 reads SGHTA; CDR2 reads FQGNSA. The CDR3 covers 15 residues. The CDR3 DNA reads TGTGCCAGCAGCTCAGCCAGCGACAGTTCCTACGAGCAGTACTTC. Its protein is CASSSASDSSYEQYF. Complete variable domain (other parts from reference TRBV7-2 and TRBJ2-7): GAGVSQSPSNKVTEKGKDVELRCDPISGHTALYWYRQSLGQGLEFLIYFQGNSAPDKSGLPSDRFSAERTGGSVSTLTIQRTQQEDSAVYLCASSSASDSSYEQYFGPGTRLTVT.

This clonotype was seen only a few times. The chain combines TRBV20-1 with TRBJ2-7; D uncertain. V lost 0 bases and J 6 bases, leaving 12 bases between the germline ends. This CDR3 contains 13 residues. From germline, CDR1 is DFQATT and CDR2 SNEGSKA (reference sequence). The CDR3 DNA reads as TGCAGTGCTAGAGATTCTAAGACCCTCGAGCAGTACTTC. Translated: CSARDSKTLEQYF.

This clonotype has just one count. CDR3 sequence: CASSVLAEPTDFSTDTQYF. DNA for the CDR3: TGTGCCAGCAGCGTGCTAGCGGAGCCCACAGACTTTAGCACAGATACGCAGTATTTT. The rearrangement joins TRBV9 to TRBJ2-3, with TRBD2 matching over 7 bases. CDR3 length: 19 amino acids. The V gene end was trimmed by 2 bases and the J gene end by 0 bases; junction bases not matched to a gene: 15. Germline loops: CDR1 SGDLS, CDR2 YYNGEE.

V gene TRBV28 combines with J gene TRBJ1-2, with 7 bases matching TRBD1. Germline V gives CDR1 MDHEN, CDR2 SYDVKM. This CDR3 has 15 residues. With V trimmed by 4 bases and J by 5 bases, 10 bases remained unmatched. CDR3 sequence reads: CASSSGRGHGYGYTF. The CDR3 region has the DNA TGTGCCAGCAGTTCCGGGAGGGGGCACGGGTATGGCTACACCTTC.

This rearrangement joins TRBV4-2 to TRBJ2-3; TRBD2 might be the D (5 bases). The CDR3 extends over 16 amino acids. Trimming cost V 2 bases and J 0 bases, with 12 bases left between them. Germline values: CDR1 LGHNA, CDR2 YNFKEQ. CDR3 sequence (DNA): TGTGCCAGCAGCCAATCCCAGGACTCTAGCACAGATACGCAGTATTTT. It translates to CASSQSQDSSTDTQYF.

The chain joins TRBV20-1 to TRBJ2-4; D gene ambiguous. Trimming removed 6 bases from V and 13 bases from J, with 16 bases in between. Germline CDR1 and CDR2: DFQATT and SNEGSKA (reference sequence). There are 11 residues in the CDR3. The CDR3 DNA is TGCAGTGCCCTACGGAAAGAGGAGCAGTACTTC. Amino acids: CSALRKEEQYF.

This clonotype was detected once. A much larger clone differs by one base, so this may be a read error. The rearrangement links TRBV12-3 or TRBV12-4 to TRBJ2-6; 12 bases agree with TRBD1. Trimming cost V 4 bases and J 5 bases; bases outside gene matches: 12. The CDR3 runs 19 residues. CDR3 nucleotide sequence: TGTGCCAGCAGTTCCCGACAACCGGGACAGGGGGCTAGGGCCAACGTCCTGACTTTC. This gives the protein CASSSRQPGQGARANVLTF.

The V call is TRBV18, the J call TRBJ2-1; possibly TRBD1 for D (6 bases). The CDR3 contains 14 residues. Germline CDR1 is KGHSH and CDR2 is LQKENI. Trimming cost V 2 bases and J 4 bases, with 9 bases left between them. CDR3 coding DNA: TGTGCCAGCTCACCAAAGGGGGTGTACAATGAGCAGTTCTTC. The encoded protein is CASSPKGVYNEQFF.

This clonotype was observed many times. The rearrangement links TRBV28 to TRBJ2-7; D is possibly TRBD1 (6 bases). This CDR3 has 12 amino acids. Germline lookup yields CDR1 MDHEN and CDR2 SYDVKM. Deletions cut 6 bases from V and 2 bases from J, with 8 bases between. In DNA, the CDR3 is TGTGCCAGCAGACAGGGTACCTACGAGCAGTACTTC. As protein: CASRQGTYEQYF. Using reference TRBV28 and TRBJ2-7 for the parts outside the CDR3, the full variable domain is DVKVTQSSRYLVKRTGEKVFLECVQDMDHENMFWYRQDPGLGLRLIYFSYDVKMKEKGDIPEGYSVSREKKERFSLILESASTNQTSMYLCASRQGTYEQYFGPGTRLTVT.

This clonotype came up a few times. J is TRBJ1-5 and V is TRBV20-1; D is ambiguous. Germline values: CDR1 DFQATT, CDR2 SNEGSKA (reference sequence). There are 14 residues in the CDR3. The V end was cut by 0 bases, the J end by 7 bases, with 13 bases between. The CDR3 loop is CSARDRAAWQPQHF. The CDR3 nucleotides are TGCAGTGCTAGAGATCGGGCCGCTTGGCAGCCCCAGCATTTT.

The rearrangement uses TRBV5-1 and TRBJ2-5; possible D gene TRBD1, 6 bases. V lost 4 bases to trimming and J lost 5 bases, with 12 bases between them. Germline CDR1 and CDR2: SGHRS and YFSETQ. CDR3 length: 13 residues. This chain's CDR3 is CASSLPRGETQYF. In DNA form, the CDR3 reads TGCGCCAGCAGCCTTCCGAGGGGGGAGACCCAGTACTTC.

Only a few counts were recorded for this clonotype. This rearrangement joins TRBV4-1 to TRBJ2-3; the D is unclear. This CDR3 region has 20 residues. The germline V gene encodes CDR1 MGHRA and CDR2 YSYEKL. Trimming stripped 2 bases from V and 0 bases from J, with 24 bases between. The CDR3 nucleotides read TGCGCCAGCAGCCAAAAAGGCTCCTTCAGTGGGCTTCGCAGCACAGATACGCAGTATTTT. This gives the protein CASSQKGSFSGLRSTDTQYF.

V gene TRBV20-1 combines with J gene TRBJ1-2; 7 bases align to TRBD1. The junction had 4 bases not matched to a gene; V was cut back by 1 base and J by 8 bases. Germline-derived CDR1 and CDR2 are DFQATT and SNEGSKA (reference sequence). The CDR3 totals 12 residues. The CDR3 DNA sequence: TGCAGTGCTAGAGCCTCAGGGGGGGGCTACACCTTC. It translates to CSARASGGGYTF.

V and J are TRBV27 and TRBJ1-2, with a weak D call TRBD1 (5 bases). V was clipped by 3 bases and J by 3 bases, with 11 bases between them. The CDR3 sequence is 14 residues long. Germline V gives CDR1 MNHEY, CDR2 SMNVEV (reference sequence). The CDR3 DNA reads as TGTGCCAGCAGTTTTCGGGGCCTGGACTATGGCTACACCTTC. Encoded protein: CASSFRGLDYGYTF.

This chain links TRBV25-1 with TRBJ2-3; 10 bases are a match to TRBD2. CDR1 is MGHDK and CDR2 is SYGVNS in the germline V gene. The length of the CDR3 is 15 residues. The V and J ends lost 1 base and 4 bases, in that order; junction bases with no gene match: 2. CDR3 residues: CASSELTSGADTQYF. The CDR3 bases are TGTGCCAGCAGTGAATTAACTAGCGGGGCAGATACGCAGTATTTT.

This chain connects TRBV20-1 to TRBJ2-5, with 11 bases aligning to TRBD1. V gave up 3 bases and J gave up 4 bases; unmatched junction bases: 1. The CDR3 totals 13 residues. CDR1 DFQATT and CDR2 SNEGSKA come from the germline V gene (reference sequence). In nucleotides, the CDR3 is TGCAGTGCTAGTGGACAGGGGGCAGAGACCCAGTACTTC. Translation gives CSASGQGAETQYF.

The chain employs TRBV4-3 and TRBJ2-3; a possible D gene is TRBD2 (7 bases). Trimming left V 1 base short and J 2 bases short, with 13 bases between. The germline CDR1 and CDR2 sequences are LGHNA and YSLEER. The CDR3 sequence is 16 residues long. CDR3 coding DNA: TGCGCCAGCAGCCAAGGTGCGGGGGCCCCCACAGATACGCAGTATTTT. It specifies CASSQGAGAPTDTQYF.

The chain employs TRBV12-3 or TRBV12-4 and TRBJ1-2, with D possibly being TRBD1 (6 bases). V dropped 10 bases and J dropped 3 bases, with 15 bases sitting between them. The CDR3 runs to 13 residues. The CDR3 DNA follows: TGTGCCATCCGATCCCGGACAGACTATGGCTACACCTTC. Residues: CAIRSRTDYGYTF.

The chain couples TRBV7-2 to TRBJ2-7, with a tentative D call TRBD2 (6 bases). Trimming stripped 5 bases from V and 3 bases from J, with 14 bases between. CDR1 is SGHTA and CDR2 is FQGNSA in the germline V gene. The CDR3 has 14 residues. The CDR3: CASSRVGGGYEQYF. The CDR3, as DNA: TGTGCCAGCAGCCGAGTGGGGGGAGGCTACGAGCAGTACTTC.

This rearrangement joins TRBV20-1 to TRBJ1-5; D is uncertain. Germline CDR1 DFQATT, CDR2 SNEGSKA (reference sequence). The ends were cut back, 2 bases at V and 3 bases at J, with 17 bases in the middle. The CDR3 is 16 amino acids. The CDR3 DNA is TGCAGTGCTAGAAGTGGTGGAACGGGGTTCAATCAGCCCCAGCATTTT. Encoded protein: CSARSGGTGFNQPQHF.

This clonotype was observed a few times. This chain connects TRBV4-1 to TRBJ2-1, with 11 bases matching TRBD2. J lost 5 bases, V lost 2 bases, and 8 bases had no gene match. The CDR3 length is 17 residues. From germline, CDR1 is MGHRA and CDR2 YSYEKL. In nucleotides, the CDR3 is TGCGCCAGCAGCCAAAACCTCGGGACTAGCGGTAACAATGAGCAGTTCTTC. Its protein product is CASSQNLGTSGNNEQFF.

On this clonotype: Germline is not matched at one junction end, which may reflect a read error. In DNA form, the CDR3 reads TGTGCCTGCAGTCCGTATGACCGCTACGAGCAGTACTTC. It is translated as CACSPYDRYEQYF. The chain recombines TRBV9 with TRBJ2-7; D is unresolved. This CDR3 region has 13 residues. Germline loops: CDR1 SGDLS, CDR2 YYNGEE.

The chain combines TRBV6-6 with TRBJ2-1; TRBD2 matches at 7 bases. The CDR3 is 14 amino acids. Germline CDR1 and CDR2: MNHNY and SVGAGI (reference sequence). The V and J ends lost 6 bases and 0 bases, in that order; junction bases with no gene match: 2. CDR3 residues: CASRSGTSYNEQFF. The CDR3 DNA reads TGTGCCAGCAGGAGCGGGACCTCCTACAATGAGCAGTTCTTC.

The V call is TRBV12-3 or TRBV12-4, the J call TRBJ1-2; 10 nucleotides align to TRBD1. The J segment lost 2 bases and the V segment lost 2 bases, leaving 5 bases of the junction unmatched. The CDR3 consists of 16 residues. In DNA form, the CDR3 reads TGTGCCAGCAGTTTAACCCGACAGGGGGCGAACTATGGCTACACCTTC. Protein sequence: CASSLTRQGANYGYTF.

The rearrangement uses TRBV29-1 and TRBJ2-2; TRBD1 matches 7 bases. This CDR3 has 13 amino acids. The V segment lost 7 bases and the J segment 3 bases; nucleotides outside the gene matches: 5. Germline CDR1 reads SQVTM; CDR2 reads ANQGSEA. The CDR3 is CSAGQVYTGELFF. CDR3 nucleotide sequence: TGCAGCGCTGGACAGGTTTACACCGGGGAGCTGTTTTTT.